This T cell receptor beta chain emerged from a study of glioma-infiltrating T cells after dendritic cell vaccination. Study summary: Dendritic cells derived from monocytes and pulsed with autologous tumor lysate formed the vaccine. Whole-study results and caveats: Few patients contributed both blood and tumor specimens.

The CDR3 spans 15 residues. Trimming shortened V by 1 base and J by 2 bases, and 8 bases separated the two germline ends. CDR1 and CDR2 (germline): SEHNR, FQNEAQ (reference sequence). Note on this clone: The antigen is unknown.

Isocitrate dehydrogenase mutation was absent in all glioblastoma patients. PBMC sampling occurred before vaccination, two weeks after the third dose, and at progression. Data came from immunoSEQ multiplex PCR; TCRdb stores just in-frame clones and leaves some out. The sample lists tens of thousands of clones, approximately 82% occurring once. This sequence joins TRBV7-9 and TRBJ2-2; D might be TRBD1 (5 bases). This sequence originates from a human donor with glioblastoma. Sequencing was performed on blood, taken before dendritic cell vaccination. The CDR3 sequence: CASSLDRINTGELFF. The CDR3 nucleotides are TGTGCCAGCAGCTTAGACAGGATTAACACCGGGGAGCTGTTTTTT. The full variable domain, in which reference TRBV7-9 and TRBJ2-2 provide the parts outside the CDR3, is DTGVSQNPRHKITKRGQNVTFRCDPISEHNRLYWYRQTLGQGPEFLTYFQNEAQLEKSRLLSDRFSAERPKGSFSTLEIQRTEQGDSAMYLCASSLDRINTGELFFGEGSRLTVL.